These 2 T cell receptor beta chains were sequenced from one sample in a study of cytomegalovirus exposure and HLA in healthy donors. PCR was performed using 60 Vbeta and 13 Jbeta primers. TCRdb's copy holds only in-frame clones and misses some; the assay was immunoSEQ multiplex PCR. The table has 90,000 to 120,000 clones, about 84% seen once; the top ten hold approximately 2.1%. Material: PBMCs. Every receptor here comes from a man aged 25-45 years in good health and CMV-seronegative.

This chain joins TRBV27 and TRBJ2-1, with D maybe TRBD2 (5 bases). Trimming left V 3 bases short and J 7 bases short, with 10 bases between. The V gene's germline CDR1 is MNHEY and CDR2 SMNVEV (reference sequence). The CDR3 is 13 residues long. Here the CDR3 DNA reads TGTGCCAGCAGTTTGGTCAGGAGGAATGAGCAGTTCTTC. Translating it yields CASSLVRRNEQFF.

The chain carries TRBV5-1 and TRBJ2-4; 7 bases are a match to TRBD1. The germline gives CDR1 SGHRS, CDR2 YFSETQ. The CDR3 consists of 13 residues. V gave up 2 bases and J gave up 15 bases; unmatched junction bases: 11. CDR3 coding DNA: TGCGCCAGCAGCTTCTCTGACAGGGCGGTAACGTACTTC. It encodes CASSFSDRAVTYF. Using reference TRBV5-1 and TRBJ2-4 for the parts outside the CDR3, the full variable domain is KAGVTQTPRYLIKTRGQQVTLSCSPISGHRSVSWYQQTPGQGLQFLFEYFSETQRNKGNFPGRFSGRQFSNSRSEMNVSTLELGDSALYLCASSFSDRAVTYFGAGTRLSVL.